This T cell receptor (beta chain) was found in a study of blood T cell repertoires in COVID-19. Study-wide background: Whether acute or convalescent, the COVID-19 samples came from the United States, Italy and Spain. Sample material is recorded as cDNA or gDNA derived from T cells, B-cell-depleted T cells, or PBMCs.

This CDR3 is built from 13 residues. V shed 1 base and J 9 bases; nucleotides not matched to a gene: 3. Germline V gene lookup returns CDR1 LGHDT and CDR2 YNNKEL (reference sequence). Authors' data handling: Nucleated cell number was recorded as an estimate derived from reference gene primer amplification. Repertoires were generated with immunoSEQ multiplex PCR, while TCRdb's copy carries only in-frame clones and drops some. That table supplies the V and J calls and clone size; D and trimming were determined from the DNA. The repertoire has 260,000 or so clones, around four fifths of them found once; the top ten carry about 4.8%.

This TCR derives from a woman aged 65 to 85 with acute or convalescent COVID-19. J is TRBJ2-1 and V is TRBV3-1 (or the pseudogene TRBV3-2); TRBD2 matches at 7 bases. Material: peripheral blood. The CDR3 DNA reads TGTGCCAGCAGCCAAGCCGGCGGGGGTGAGCAGTTCTTC. This translates into CASSQAGGGEQFF.